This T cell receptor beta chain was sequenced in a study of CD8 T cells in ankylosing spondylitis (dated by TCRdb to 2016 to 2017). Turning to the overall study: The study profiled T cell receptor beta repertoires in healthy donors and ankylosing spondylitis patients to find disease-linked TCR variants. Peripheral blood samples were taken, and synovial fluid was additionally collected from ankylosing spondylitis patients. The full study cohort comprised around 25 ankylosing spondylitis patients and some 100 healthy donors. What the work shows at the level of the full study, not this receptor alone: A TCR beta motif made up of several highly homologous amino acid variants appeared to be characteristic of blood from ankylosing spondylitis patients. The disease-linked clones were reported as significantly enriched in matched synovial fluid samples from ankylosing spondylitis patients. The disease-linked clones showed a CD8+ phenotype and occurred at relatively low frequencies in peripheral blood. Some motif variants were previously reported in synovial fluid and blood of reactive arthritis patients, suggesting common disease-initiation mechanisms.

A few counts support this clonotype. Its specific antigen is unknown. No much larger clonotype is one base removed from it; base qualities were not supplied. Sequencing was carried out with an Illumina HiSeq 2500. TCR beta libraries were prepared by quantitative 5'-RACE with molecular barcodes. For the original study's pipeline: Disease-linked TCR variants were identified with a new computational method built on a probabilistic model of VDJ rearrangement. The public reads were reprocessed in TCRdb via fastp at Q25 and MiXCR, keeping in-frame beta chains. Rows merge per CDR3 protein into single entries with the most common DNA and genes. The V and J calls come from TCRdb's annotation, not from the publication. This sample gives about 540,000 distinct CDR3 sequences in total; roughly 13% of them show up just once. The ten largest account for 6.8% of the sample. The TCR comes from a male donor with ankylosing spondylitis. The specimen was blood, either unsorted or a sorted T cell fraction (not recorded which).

The CDR3 reads as follows: CSVEEGGAITGAFF. The nucleotide sequence reads as follows: TGCAGCGTTGAAGAGGGAGGAGCTATCACGGGAGCTTTCTTT. The rearrangement joined TRBV29-1 to TRBJ1-1, with no D gene named confidently. CDR1 and CDR2, per the germline V gene, are SQVTM and ANQGSEA. From its cysteine to its phenylalanine, the CDR3 spans 14 amino acids. The DNA shown is the 42-base CDR3, in frame from base 1. V sheds 0 bases and J sheds 10 bases, leaving 18 bases between their ends.